Listed below are T cell receptor beta chains from one sample, sequenced in a study of T cell changes during pregnancy in multiple sclerosis. The table came from immunoSEQ multiplex PCR; TCRdb's copy has only in-frame clones and leaves some out. Among around 24,000 clones listed, about 89% were seen once. The source material was CD8+ T cells from peripheral blood mononuclear cells, sampled in the first trimester of pregnancy. Receptors were obtained from a female donor in good health, enrolled as a control in a pregnancy study. The CDR3 runs from the conserved cysteine through the conserved F or W. Fields, in order: clone size, D gene, J gene, V gene, CDR3 protein, CDR3 DNA. D genes are given only for firm matches. Rows give clone size only sometimes, using once, few, many, or a class for an expanded clone.

abundance: .
d_gene: TRBD2
j_gene: TRBJ2-1
v_gene: TRBV15
CDR3aa: CATSRVGGGAYNEQFF
CDR3nt: TGTGCCACCAGCAGAGTCGGCGGGGGGGCCTACAATGAGCAGTTCTTC

abundance: .
d_gene: TRBD2
j_gene: TRBJ2-7
v_gene: TRBV4-3
CDR3aa: CASSPGTSDSYEQYF
CDR3nt: TGCGCCAGCAGCCCCGGGACTAGCGATTCCTACGAGCAGTACTTC

abundance: .
d_gene: .
j_gene: TRBJ2-3
v_gene: TRBV28
CDR3aa: CASTPPGSGADTQYF
CDR3nt: TGTGCCAGCACCCCACCAGGGTCGGGGGCAGATACGCAGTATTTT

abundance: .
d_gene: .
j_gene: TRBJ2-4
v_gene: TRBV28
CDR3aa: CASSLSSGNIQYF
CDR3nt: TGTGCCAGCAGTTTATCCAGCGGAAACATTCAGTACTTC

abundance: .
d_gene: .
j_gene: TRBJ2-3
v_gene: TRBV15
CDR3aa: CATSRAGSTDTQYF
CDR3nt: TGTGCCACCAGCAGAGCGGGGAGCACAGATACGCAGTATTTT

abundance: once
d_gene: TRBD2
j_gene: TRBJ2-2
v_gene: TRBV29-1
CDR3aa: CSVEGGSGGDTGELFF
CDR3nt: TGCAGCGTTGAAGGGGGAAGCGGGGGGGACACCGGGGAGCTGTTTTTT

abundance: .
d_gene: TRBD1
j_gene: TRBJ2-2
v_gene: TRBV4-1
CDR3aa: CASSQVFGQGGSVGELFF
CDR3nt: TGCGCCAGCAGCCAAGTATTTGGACAGGGAGGAAGTGTCGGGGAGCTGTTTTTT

abundance: .
d_gene: .
j_gene: TRBJ2-2
v_gene: TRBV6-5
CDR3aa: CASRSAGELFF
CDR3nt: TGTGCCAGCAGGTCAGCCGGGGAGCTGTTTTTT

abundance: .
d_gene: .
j_gene: TRBJ2-3
v_gene: TRBV7-9
CDR3aa: CASSSSRELYRWYF
CDR3nt: TGTGCCAGCAGCTCCTCCCGGGAGCTTTATCGGTGGTATTTT

abundance: .
d_gene: TRBD1
j_gene: TRBJ2-7
v_gene: TRBV5-6
CDR3aa: CASSSGTGFHEQYF
CDR3nt: TGTGCCAGCAGTTCCGGGACAGGGTTCCACGAGCAGTACTTC

abundance: .
d_gene: TRBD1
j_gene: TRBJ2-3
v_gene: TRBV18
CDR3aa: CASSPATGETDTQYF
CDR3nt: TGTGCCAGCTCACCGGCGACAGGGGAGACAGATACGCAGTATTTT

abundance: .
d_gene: TRBD1
j_gene: TRBJ1-1
v_gene: TRBV7-3
CDR3aa: CASSSRDSPEQGEAFF
CDR3nt: TGTGCCAGCAGCTCCAGGGACAGTCCGGAACAGGGTGAAGCTTTCTTT

abundance: .
d_gene: TRBD1
j_gene: TRBJ2-5
v_gene: TRBV6-5
CDR3aa: CASSRTGGMGETQYF
CDR3nt: TGTGCCAGCAGTCGGACAGGGGGCATGGGGGAGACCCAGTACTTC

abundance: few
d_gene: TRBD2
j_gene: TRBJ2-7
v_gene: TRBV7-8
CDR3aa: CASSLGGGGAYEQYF
CDR3nt: TGTGCCAGCAGCTTAGGGGGCGGGGGGGCCTACGAGCAGTACTTC

abundance: .
d_gene: TRBD2
j_gene: TRBJ2-1
v_gene: TRBV6-5
CDR3aa: CASSYSSGENEQFF
CDR3nt: TGTGCCAGCAGTTACTCGAGCGGGGAAAATGAGCAGTTCTTC

abundance: .
d_gene: .
j_gene: TRBJ1-4
v_gene: TRBV28
CDR3aa: CASSFEAGSQDEKLFF
CDR3nt: TGTGCCAGCAGCTTCGAGGCAGGGTCTCAGGATGAAAAACTGTTTTTT

abundance: .
d_gene: TRBD2
j_gene: TRBJ2-1
v_gene: TRBV7-3
CDR3aa: CASSPLAGGIYNEQFF
CDR3nt: TGTGCCAGCAGCCCGTTAGCGGGAGGGATCTACAATGAGCAGTTCTTC

abundance: .
d_gene: TRBD2
j_gene: TRBJ2-7
v_gene: TRBV5-1
CDR3aa: CASSWGSGGAVDEQYF
CDR3nt: TGCGCCAGCAGCTGGGGTAGCGGGGGGGCAGTCGACGAGCAGTACTTC

abundance: .
d_gene: .
j_gene: TRBJ1-6
v_gene: TRBV27
CDR3aa: CASTEGSGSPLHF
CDR3nt: TGTGCCAGCACAGAGGGTAGTGGTTCACCCCTCCACTTT

abundance: .
d_gene: TRBD2
j_gene: TRBJ2-3
v_gene: TRBV6-1
CDR3aa: CASSEATSGGPDTQYF
CDR3nt: TGTGCCAGCAGTGAAGCGACTAGCGGGGGCCCAGATACGCAGTATTTT